The next 27 T cell receptor beta chains were all read from a single sample in a study of prognosis after radiotherapy for stage I lung cancer. TCR beta CDR3 was amplified from genomic DNA by two-round multiplex PCR. Primers targeting each individual TRBV and TRBJ gene were applied in first-round PCR. TCRdb re-analysed the multiplex PCR reads in MiXCR, keeping a single row per CDR3 protein. Of some 16,000 distinct CDR3 sequences in the sample, 29% were seen once. The sequenced sample was PBMCs, obtained before or after stereotactic body radiation therapy (not recorded which). Source of these receptors: a donor aged 50 or older with non-small cell lung cancer.

By share, this clonotype counts as medium-sized (0.01 to 0.1%). The chain combines TRBV7-2 with TRBJ2-6; D might be TRBD1 or TRBD2, each matching 6 bases. The CDR3 length is 18 residues. The germline V gene encodes CDR1 SGHTA and CDR2 FQGNSA. V was pared by 1 base and J by 0 bases, with 13 bases between. The chain's CDR3 is CASSLVGGTTSGANVLTF. CDR3 coding DNA: TGTGCCAGCAGCTTAGTAGGAGGGACAACCTCTGGGGCCAACGTCCTGACTTTC.

This clonotype was seen ten or more times. This chain links TRBV12-3 or TRBV12-4 with TRBJ1-3; no definite D call. V was shortened by 4 bases and J by 0 bases, with 10 bases between the two germline ends. This CDR3 is 15 amino acids long. The CDR3 DNA is TGTGCCAGCAGTTCCGGACTTACCTCTGGAAACACCATATATTTT. Translation: CASSSGLTSGNTIYF.

This clonotype was found many times. The J gene is TRBJ2-3, the V gene TRBV27; no reliable D call. Trimming took off 3 bases at V and 0 bases at J, with 13 bases between the two ends. The CDR3 extends over 16 amino acids. Looked up from germline, CDR1 is MNHEY and CDR2 is SMNVEV (reference sequence). The CDR3 DNA is TGTGCCAGCAGTTTGCAGTTTATCACTAGCACAGATACGCAGTATTTT. This sequence encodes CASSLQFITSTDTQYF.

On this clonotype itself: A read error likely explains this, since a far larger clone differs by one base. This chain links TRBV28 with TRBJ2-5, with D unresolved. TRBJ2-1 explains the end of the DNA better; the J call may be wrong. The CDR3 is 13 amino acids. Per the germline V gene, CDR1 is MDHEN and CDR2 is SYDVKM. As DNA, the CDR3 is TGTGCCAGCAGTTTTCAGGCCCTCAATGAGCAGTTCTTC. It encodes CASSFQALNEQFF.

This clonotype was picked up many times. The chain links TRBV7-9 to TRBJ2-1, with TRBD2 matching over 13 bases. J was trimmed by 7 bases and V by 5 bases; bases with no gene match: 11. CDR1 and CDR2 (germline): SEHNR, FQNEAQ (reference sequence). The CDR3 is 17 residues long. The chain's CDR3 is CASSPKLRLAGGNEQFF. The CDR3 DNA follows: TGTGCCAGCAGCCCCAAGTTGAGACTAGCGGGAGGTAATGAGCAGTTCTTC. The entire variable domain, with the rest obtained from reference TRBV7-9 and TRBJ2-1, is as follows: DTGVSQNPRHKITKRGQNVTFRCDPISEHNRLYWYRQTLGQGPEFLTYFQNEAQLEKSRLLSDRFSAERPKGSFSTLEIQRTEQGDSAMYLCASSPKLRLAGGNEQFFGPGTRLTVL.

This clonotype rates as medium-sized (0.01 to 0.1%). V usage is TRBV24-1 and J usage is TRBJ2-2; tentative D call: TRBD2 (6 bases). The CDR3 has 17 amino acids. The V gene's germline CDR1 is KGHDR and CDR2 SFDVKD. V lost 2 bases and J 2 bases, leaving 14 bases between the germline ends. The CDR3 reads CATSDWVGGANTGELFF. CDR3 bases: TGTGCCACCAGTGATTGGGTAGGCGGGGCTAACACCGGGGAGCTGTTTTTT.

About this clonotype: This is likely an artifact of a read error, given a far larger clone one base away. The chain links TRBV28 to TRBJ2-3; D unclear. The CDR3 loop spans 15 amino acids. Looked up from germline, CDR1 is MDHEN and CDR2 is SYDVKM. Trimming took 5 bases from V and 0 from J, leaving 12 bases between them. In DNA, the CDR3 is TGTGCCAGCAGTGAAAAAAGCCTTAGCACAGATACGCAGTATTTT. Protein product: CASSEKSLSTDTQYF.

With respect to this clonotype: A read error is the likely source, as a far larger clone sits one nucleotide away. This chain connects TRBV6-4 to TRBJ2-1, with D possibly TRBD1 on 5 matching bases. CDR3 size: 11 residues. Germline loops: CDR1 MRHNA, CDR2 SNTAGT. V was cut by 7 bases and J by 8 bases, with 9 bases left in between. The CDR3 DNA follows: TGTGCCAGCATCAGGGTAGATGAGCAGTTCTTC. Encoded protein: CASIRVDEQFF.

The table lists this clonotype with many counts. The chain couples TRBV9 to TRBJ2-2; no definite D call. V was shortened by 6 bases and J by 1 base, with 7 bases between the two germline ends. The CDR3 loop spans 13 amino acids. Looked up from germline, CDR1 is SGDLS and CDR2 is YYNGEE. The CDR3 loop reads CASNRRNTGELFF. In DNA form, the CDR3 reads TGTGCCAGCAATAGGCGGAACACCGGGGAGCTGTTTTTT. Full variable domain (remainder filled in from reference TRBV9 and TRBJ2-2): DSGVTQTPKHLITATGQRVTLRCSPRSGDLSVYWYQQSLDQGLQFLIQYYNGEERAKGNILERFSAQQFPDLHSELNLSSLELGDSALYFCASNRRNTGELFFGEGSRLTVL.

Ten or more counts support this clonotype. The chain joins TRBV15 to TRBJ2-1; 7 positions agree with TRBD2. From germline, CDR1 is LNHNV and CDR2 YYDKDF (reference sequence). The CDR3 totals 17 residues. V lost 1 base to trimming and J lost 8 bases; unmatched junction nucleotides: 14. This chain's CDR3 is CATSRVDSGTERYEQFF. CDR3 nucleotides: TGTGCCACCAGCAGAGTAGACAGCGGGACCGAGAGGTATGAGCAGTTCTTC.

This clonotype was seen at least ten times. This chain links TRBV15 with TRBJ2-5, with 9 bases fitting TRBD2. The CDR3 is 18 amino acids. The V gene end was trimmed by 1 base and the J gene end by 5 bases; junction bases not matched to a gene: 14. Per the germline V gene, CDR1 is LNHNV and CDR2 is YYDKDF (reference sequence). The CDR3 sequence is CATSRGQVGASGMETQYF. As DNA, the CDR3 is TGTGCCACCAGCAGAGGGCAGGTCGGGGCTAGCGGGATGGAGACCCAGTACTTC.

This clonotype is medium-sized. The rearrangement uses TRBV28 and TRBJ2-7; the match to TRBD1 covers 10 bases. Trimming at V came to 6 bases and at J to 6 bases, leaving 8 bases not matched to a gene. This CDR3 is 14 amino acids long. The V gene's germline CDR1 is MDHEN and CDR2 SYDVKM. The CDR3 region has the DNA TGTGCCAGCAGCGAGAGGGACAGGGGTACCGAGCAGTACTTC. It yields the protein CASSERDRGTEQYF.

The table lists this clonotype with many counts. The V and J genes are TRBV6-1 and TRBJ2-6; D uncertain. Germline CDR1 and CDR2: MNHNS and SASEGT. The ends were cut back, 4 bases at V and 2 bases at J, with 9 bases in the middle. CDR3 length: 15 residues. CDR3 region: CASSGVGTGANVLTF. The CDR3 DNA reads as TGTGCCAGCAGTGGCGTGGGGACTGGGGCCAACGTCCTGACTTTC.

This clonotype was counted at least ten times. V is TRBV19 and J is TRBJ1-5; 9 bases are a match to TRBD1. The CDR3 is 15 residues long. Germline loops: CDR1 LNHDA, CDR2 SQIVND (reference sequence). The V gene end was trimmed by 6 bases and the J gene end by 2 bases; junction bases not matched to a gene: 5. The CDR3 is CASRGGQGGNQPQHF. CDR3 nucleotide sequence: TGTGCCAGTAGGGGGGGACAGGGCGGCAATCAGCCCCAGCATTTT.

This clonotype appeared once. This is likely an artifact of a read error, given a far larger clone one base away. V and J are TRBV7-2 and TRBJ2-3; TRBD2 matches 9 bases. CDR3 length: 15 residues. Germline CDR1 is SGHTA and CDR2 is FQGNSA. CDR3 loop: CASSSGAGGTDTHYF. CDR3 nucleotides: TGTGCCAGCAGCTCTGGAGCGGGAGGCACAGATACGCATTATTTT.

This clonotype was recorded at least ten times. The chain carries TRBV30 and TRBJ2-3, with 10 bases aligning to TRBD2. This CDR3 spans 20 amino acids. Germline lookup yields CDR1 GTSNPN and CDR2 SVGIG (reference sequence). V gave up 1 base and J gave up 0 bases; unmatched junction bases: 16. The CDR3 loop reads CAWSGGTAASTSGSTDTQYF. The DNA of the CDR3 is TGTGCCTGGAGTGGCGGTACAGCAGCCTCGACTAGCGGGAGCACAGATACGCAGTATTTT.

For this clonotype: A read error may be the cause here, since a much bigger clone is one base away. J is TRBJ1-3 and V is TRBV6-5; D is unresolved. CDR1 is MNHEY and CDR2 is SVGAGI in the germline V gene. Trimming cost V 1 base and J 0 bases, with 10 bases left between them. The CDR3 runs to 16 residues. As DNA, the CDR3 is TGTGCCAGCAGTTACTTTCTCGGAGACTCTGGAAACACCATATATTTT. Residues: CASSYFLGDSGNTIYF.

This clonotype was counted ten times or more. The rearrangement uses TRBV7-9 and TRBJ1-2, with a tentative D call TRBD1 (5 bases). CDR3 length: 13 amino acids. Trimming cost V 5 bases and J 7 bases, with 14 bases left between them. CDR1 and CDR2 (germline): SEHNR, FQNEAQ (reference sequence). The CDR3 DNA reads as TGTGCCAGCAGCCTGCGTGAGGGGCGTGGCTACACCTTC. Its protein product is CASSLREGRGYTF. The whole variable domain, filled in from reference TRBV7-9 and TRBJ1-2, reads DTGVSQNPRHKITKRGQNVTFRCDPISEHNRLYWYRQTLGQGPEFLTYFQNEAQLEKSRLLSDRFSAERPKGSFSTLEIQRTEQGDSAMYLCASSLREGRGYTFGSGTRLTVV.

This clonotype was recorded many times. A read error may account for a junction end that differs from germline. The gene calls are TRBV20-1 and TRBJ2-7; TRBD1 matches 9 bases. This CDR3 spans 14 amino acids. CDR1 is DFQATT, CDR2 SNEGSKA, per germline (reference sequence). CDR3 coding DNA: TGCAGTGCTACACCGGGACAGGGTTCGGGCGAGCAGTGCTTC. Its protein is CSATPGQGSGEQCF.

Many counts were recorded for this clonotype. The gene calls are TRBV5-1 and TRBJ2-5; perhaps TRBD2 as D (7 bases). The CDR3 has 15 residues. The germline V gene encodes CDR1 SGHRS and CDR2 YFSETQ. The germline V and J ends were trimmed by 3 bases and 5 bases, with 17 bases remaining between them. The CDR3 here is CASSSAGRGTETQYF. The CDR3 nucleotides read TGCGCCAGCAGCTCAGCGGGGAGGGGGACGGAGACCCAGTACTTC.

A word on this clonotype: Relative to the germline gene, one junction end is altered; a read error may explain this. DNA for the CDR3: TGCAGTGCTCCCCGCCTCGGGACTAGCGCAGAGCAGTGCTTC. Encoded protein: CSAPRLGTSAEQCF. The chain joins TRBV20-1 to TRBJ2-7, with 10 bases identical to TRBD2. This CDR3 contains 14 residues. Germline V CDR1 and CDR2: DFQATT, SNEGSKA (reference sequence).

For this clonotype: A clone one base away is much larger, so this may be a read error. The rearrangement joins TRBV6-1 to TRBJ1-1; D uncertain. The CDR3 consists of 14 residues. From germline, CDR1 is MNHNS and CDR2 SASEGT. With 11 bases removed from V and 7 bases from J, the gap between germline ends came to 23 bases. The CDR3 loop is CASSPSTNRGEAFF. The CDR3 DNA reads as TGTGCCTCCTCCCCCTCAACAAACCGGGGTGAAGCTTTCTTT.

As for this clonotype: This may be a read error, as it is one base from a much larger clone. The rearrangement uses TRBV5-8 and TRBJ2-5; D may match TRBD1 or TRBD2 (5 bases each). Between the trimmed V and J ends, which lost 6 bases and 3 bases, there was a span of 12 bases. The CDR3 contains 13 residues. The V gene's germline CDR1 is SGHTS and CDR2 YDEGEE. The CDR3 loop reads CASIPRGKETQYF. The CDR3 DNA sequence: TGTGCCAGCATCCCCCGGGGCAAAGAGACCCAGTACTTC. Variable domain in full (rest from reference TRBV5-8 and TRBJ2-5): EAGVTQSPTHLIKTRGQQATLRCSPISGHTSVYWYQQALGLGLQFLLWYDEGEERNRGNFPPRFSGRQFPNYSSELNVNALELEDSALYLCASIPRGKETQYFGPGTRLLVL.

This clonotype was observed many times. This chain joins TRBV20-1 and TRBJ2-5; D might be TRBD2 (6 bases). Germline-derived CDR1 and CDR2 are DFQATT and SNEGSKA (reference sequence). V was pared by 5 bases and J by 4 bases, with 23 bases between. The CDR3 is 16 amino acids. DNA for the CDR3: TGCAGTGCTCGTCCTAAGGATCCGGGAGTCGGAGAGACCCAGTACTTC. Protein product: CSARPKDPGVGETQYF.

This clonotype was seen ten or more times. This rearrangement joins TRBV2 to TRBJ2-4; D not certain. Trimming removed 0 bases at V and 1 base at J, with 7 bases between. The CDR3 length is 15 residues. CDR1 and CDR2 (germline): SNHLY, FYNNEI. This CDR3 reads CASSEARQAKNIQYF. The CDR3 nucleotides read TGTGCCAGCAGTGAAGCCCGGCAGGCCAAAAACATTCAGTACTTC.

This clonotype showed up many times. This chain joins TRBV15 and TRBJ2-5; no firm D call. V gave up 4 bases and J gave up 5 bases, with 11 bases separating them. CDR3 length equals 13 residues. Germline lookup yields CDR1 LNHNV and CDR2 YYDKDF (reference sequence). The CDR3 sequence: CATSKIAGETQYF. The CDR3 DNA sequence: TGTGCCACCAGCAAAATAGCTGGGGAGACCCAGTACTTC.

Regarding this clonotype: One base separates it from a far larger clone, so it is likely a read error. The V gene is TRBV6-8, the J gene TRBJ2-3, with a tentative D call TRBD1 (5 bases). This CDR3 region has 15 residues. Trimming removed 8 bases from V and 4 bases from J, with 19 bases in between. Germline V gives CDR1 MNHGY, CDR2 SAAAGT. The CDR3 here is CASSPDIWLSDTQYF. The DNA for the CDR3 is TGTGCCAGCTCCCCGGACATATGGTTGTCAGATACGCAGTATTTT.